This entry features one TCR beta chain sequence. Its antigen is undetermined. There are 16 residues in the CDR3. V gave up 1 base and J gave up 5 bases, with 17 bases separating them. Per the germline V gene, CDR1 is MGHRA and CDR2 is YSYEKL. This record comes from a study of graft-versus-host responses after intestinal transplantation. Findings of the study overall: GvH clones were found in recipient marrow; some appeared first in ileum or blood. When patients had graft-donor T cell macrochimerism, their allografts held high graft-versus-host to host-versus-graft clonal ratios.

The repertoire was sequenced with immunoSEQ multiplex PCR; TCRdb's copy has only in-frame clones and lacks some. Of over 55,000 clones in the sample, 90% were seen once. The chain recombines TRBV4-1 with TRBJ1-1, with a weak D call TRBD1 (5 bases). Sequenced material: unstimulated CD8+ T cells sorted from spleen or lymph node cells, taken before intestinal transplant. This TCR came from a human donor who received an intestinal transplant. This CDR3 is CASSQVRGLSETEAFF. The CDR3 region has the DNA TGCGCCAGCAGCCAAGTTAGGGGCCTAAGTGAAACTGAAGCTTTCTTT.